This T cell receptor beta chain derives from a study of PD-L1 blockade in urothelial cancer. Study context: Atezolizumab 1,200 mg was given intravenously every 3 weeks, starting 2014.

Germline V gives CDR1 SNHLY, CDR2 FYNNEI. The CDR3 runs 15 residues. After removal of 4 bases from V and 2 bases from J, the junction contained 4 bases not matched to a gene. Measured with immunoSEQ multiplex PCR; TCRdb has only the in-frame clones, and not every one. The sample has around 80,000 clones; approximately 86% are singletons. The sequence derives from a woman between 70 and 85 years old with urothelial cancer. This specimen was PBMCs, taken around atezolizumab (anti-PD-L1) treatment. The gene calls are TRBV2 and TRBJ2-7; 11 positions match TRBD1. The DNA of the CDR3 is TGTGCCAGCAGTGGGTTGGACAGGGGGCCCTACGAGCAGTACTTC. It specifies CASSGLDRGPYEQYF.